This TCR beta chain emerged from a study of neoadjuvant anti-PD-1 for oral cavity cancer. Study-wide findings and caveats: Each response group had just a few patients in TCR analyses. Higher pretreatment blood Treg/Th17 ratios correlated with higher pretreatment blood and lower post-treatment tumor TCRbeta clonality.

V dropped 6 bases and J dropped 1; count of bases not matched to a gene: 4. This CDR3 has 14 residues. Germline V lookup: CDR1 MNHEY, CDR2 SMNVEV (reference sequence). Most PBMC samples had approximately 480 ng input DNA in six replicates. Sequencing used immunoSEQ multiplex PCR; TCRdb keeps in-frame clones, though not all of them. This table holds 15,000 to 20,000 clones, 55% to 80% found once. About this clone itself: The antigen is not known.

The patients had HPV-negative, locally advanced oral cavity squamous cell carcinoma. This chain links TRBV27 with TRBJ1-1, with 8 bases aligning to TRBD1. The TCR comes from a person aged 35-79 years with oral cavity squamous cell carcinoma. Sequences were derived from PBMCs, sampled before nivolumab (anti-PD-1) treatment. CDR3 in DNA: TGTGCCAGCAGGGTTACAGGGGGGAACACTGAAGCTTTCTTT. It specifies CASRVTGGNTEAFF.